A selection of T cell receptor beta chains follows, all from one sample in a study of cytomegalovirus exposure and HLA in healthy donors. Libraries were prepared by immunoSEQ multiplex PCR; TCRdb keeps only in-frame clonotypes and omits some of them. The sample includes around 150,000 clones, over 70% seen only once; the top ten take about 1.4%. The sample taken for sequencing was PBMCs. These TCRs come from a woman aged 18-30 years in good health and CMV-seronegative. Both conserved end residues are part of each CDR3. The D gene is left open where the match is weak. A clone size is listed for some rows: how often the clone was seen (once, few, many), or a class if it is expanded.

D gene	clone size	V gene	J gene	CDR3 DNA	CDR3 protein
TRBD2	.	TRBV5-6	TRBJ2-1	TGTGCCAGCAGCGCGGGACTAGGAAACTACAATGAGCAGTTCTTC	CASSAGLGNYNEQFF
.	.	TRBV9	TRBJ1-6	TGTGCCAGCAGCAGTAGAGGGGGCTCCTATAATTCACCCCTCCACTTT	CASSSRGGSYNSPLHF
TRBD2	once	TRBV5-1	TRBJ2-3	TGCGCCAGCAGCGTGGGACTAGAGACAGATACGCAGTATTTT	CASSVGLETDTQYF
.	once	TRBV2	TRBJ1-2	TGTGCCAGCAACCAGGCGAACTATGGCTACACCTTC	CASNQANYGYTF
TRBD1	once	TRBV27	TRBJ2-2	TGTGCCAGCAGTTGGACAGGGGCCACCGGGGAGCTGTTTTTT	CASSWTGATGELFF
TRBD1	.	TRBV7-3	TRBJ2-1	TGTGCCAGCAGCTTAACGGGGACCGGGACAGGGTCCAATGAGCAGTTCTTC	CASSLTGTGTGSNEQFF
.	.	TRBV7-6	TRBJ1-5	TGTGCCAGCACCCCTCGGGGAGGTTCCCTAAATTATAGCAATCAGCCCCAGCATTTT	CASTPRGGSLNYSNQPQHF
.	.	TRBV6-1	TRBJ1-1	TGTGCCAGCGGGGGGATGGGCGCTAACACTGAAGCTTTCTTT	CASGGMGANTEAFF
TRBD1	.	TRBV18	TRBJ2-7	TGTGCCAGCTCCCTGGACAGGAGCTCCTACGAGCAGTACTTC	CASSLDRSSYEQYF
.	.	TRBV6-1	TRBJ1-5	TGTGCCAGCAGACTTGACAGTAGCAATCAGCCCCAGCATTTT	CASRLDSSNQPQHF
.	.	TRBV4-1	TRBJ1-3	TGCGCCAGCAGCCATCCCGGGGGCTCTGGAAACACCATATATTTT	CASSHPGGSGNTIYF
.	.	TRBV19	TRBJ1-5	TGTGCCAGTAGACCTAAGGCAGGGCTTCAGCCCCAGCATTTT	CASRPKAGLQPQHF
.	.	TRBV2	TRBJ2-7	TGTGCCAGCACCGGAGACTACGAGCAGTACTTC	CASTGDYEQYF